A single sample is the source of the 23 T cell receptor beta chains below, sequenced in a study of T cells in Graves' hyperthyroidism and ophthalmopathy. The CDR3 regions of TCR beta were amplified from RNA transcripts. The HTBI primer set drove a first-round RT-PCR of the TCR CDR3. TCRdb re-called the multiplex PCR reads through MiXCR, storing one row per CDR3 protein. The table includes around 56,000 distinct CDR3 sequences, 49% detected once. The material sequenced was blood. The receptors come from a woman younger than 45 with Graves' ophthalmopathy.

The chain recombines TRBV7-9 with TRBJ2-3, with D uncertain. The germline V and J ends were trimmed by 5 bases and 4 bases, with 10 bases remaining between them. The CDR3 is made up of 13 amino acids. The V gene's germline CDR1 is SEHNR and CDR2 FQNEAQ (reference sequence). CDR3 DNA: TGTGCCAGCAGCCCCACCGCCCCAGATACGCAGTATTTT. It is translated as CASSPTAPDTQYF.

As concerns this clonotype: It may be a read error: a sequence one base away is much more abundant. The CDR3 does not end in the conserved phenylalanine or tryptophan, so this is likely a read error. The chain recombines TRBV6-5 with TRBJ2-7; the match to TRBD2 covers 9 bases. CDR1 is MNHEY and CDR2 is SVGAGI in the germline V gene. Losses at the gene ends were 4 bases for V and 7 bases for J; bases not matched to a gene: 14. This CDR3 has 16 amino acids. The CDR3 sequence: CASSCTRSGRTSEQYC. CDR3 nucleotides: TGTGCCAGCAGTTGTACCCGGAGCGGGAGGACCTCTGAGCAGTACTGC.

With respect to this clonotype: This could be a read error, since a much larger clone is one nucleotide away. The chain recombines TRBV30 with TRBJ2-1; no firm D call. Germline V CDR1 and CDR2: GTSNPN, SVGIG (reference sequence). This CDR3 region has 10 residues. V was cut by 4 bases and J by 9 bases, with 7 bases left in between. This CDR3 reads CAWKVFEQFF. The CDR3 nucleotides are TGTGCCTGGAAGGTATTTGAGCAGTTCTTC.

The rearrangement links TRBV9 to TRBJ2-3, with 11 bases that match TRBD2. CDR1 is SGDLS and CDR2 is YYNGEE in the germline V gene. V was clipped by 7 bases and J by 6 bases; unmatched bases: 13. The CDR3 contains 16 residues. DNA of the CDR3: TGTGCCAGCTCTCCTCTAGCGGGAGGTGGGACCGATACGCAGTATTTT. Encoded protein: CASSPLAGGGTDTQYF.

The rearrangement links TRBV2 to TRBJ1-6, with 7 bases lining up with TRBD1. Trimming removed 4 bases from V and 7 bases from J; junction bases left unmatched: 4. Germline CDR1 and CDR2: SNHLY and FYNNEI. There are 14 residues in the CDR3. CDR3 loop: CASSVQGVNSPLHF. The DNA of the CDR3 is TGTGCCAGCAGTGTTCAGGGGGTGAATTCACCCCTCCACTTT.

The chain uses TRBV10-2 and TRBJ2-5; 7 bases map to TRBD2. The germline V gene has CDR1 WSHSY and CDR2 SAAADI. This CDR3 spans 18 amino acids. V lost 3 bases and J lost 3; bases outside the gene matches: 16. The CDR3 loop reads CASSDWTSIGTGEETQYF. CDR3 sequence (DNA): TGCGCCAGCAGTGATTGGACTAGTATAGGTACCGGGGAAGAGACCCAGTACTTC.

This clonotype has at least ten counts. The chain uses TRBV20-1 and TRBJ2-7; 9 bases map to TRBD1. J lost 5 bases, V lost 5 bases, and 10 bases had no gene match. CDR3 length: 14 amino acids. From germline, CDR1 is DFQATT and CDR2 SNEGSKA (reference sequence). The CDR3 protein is CSAPSPRTGDEQYF. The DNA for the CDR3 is TGCAGTGCTCCCAGTCCCCGGACAGGGGACGAGCAGTACTTC.

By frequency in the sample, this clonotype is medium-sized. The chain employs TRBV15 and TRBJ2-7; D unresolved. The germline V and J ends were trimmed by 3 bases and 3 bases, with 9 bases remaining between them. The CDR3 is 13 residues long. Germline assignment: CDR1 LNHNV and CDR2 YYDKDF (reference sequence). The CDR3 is CATSRAQNYEQYF. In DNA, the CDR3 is TGTGCCACCAGCAGGGCGCAGAACTACGAGCAGTACTTC.

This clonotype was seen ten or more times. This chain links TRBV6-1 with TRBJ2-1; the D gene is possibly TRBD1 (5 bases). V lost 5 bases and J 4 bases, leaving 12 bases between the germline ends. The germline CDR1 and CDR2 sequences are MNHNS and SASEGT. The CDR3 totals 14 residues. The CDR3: CASSKRGTYNEQFF. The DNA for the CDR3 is TGTGCCAGCAGTAAAAGGGGAACGTACAATGAGCAGTTCTTC.

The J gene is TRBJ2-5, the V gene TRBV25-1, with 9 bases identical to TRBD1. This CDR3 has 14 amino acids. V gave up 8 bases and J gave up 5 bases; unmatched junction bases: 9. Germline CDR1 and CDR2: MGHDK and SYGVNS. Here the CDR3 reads CASSLGQGPETQYF. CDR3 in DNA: TGTGCCAGCTCGTTGGGACAGGGCCCGGAGACCCAGTACTTC.

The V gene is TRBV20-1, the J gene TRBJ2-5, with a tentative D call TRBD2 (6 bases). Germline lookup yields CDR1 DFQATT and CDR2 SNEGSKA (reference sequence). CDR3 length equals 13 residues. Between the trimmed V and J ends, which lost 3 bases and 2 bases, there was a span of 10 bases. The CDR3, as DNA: TGCAGTGCTAGGGGCGGGACGCAAGAGACCCAGTACTTC. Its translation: CSARGGTQETQYF.

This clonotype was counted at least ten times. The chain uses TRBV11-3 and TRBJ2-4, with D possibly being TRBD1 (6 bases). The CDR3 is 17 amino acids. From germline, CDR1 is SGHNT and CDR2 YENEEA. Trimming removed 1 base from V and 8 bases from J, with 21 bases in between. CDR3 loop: CASSLAQFGRKGDIQYF. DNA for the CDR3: TGTGCCAGCAGCTTAGCCCAGTTTGGTCGAAAGGGGGACATTCAGTACTTC.

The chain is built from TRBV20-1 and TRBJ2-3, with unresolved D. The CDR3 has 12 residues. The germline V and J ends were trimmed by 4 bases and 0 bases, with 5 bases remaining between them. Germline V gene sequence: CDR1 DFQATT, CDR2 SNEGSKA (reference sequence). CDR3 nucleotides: TGCAGTGCTATAATTAGCACAGATACGCAGTATTTT. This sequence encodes CSAIISTDTQYF.

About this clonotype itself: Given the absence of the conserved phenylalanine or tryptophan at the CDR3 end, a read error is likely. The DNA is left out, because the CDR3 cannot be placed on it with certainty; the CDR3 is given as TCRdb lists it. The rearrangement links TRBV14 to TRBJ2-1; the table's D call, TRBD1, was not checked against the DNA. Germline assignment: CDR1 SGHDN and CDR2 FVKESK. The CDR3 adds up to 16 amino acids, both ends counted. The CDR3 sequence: CASSQEGAGPYNERFL.

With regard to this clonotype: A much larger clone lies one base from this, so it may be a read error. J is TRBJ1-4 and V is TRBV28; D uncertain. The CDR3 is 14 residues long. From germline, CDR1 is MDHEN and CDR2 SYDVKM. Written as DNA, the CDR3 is TGTGCCAGCAACCAGGAACGGGGTAATGGAAAACTGTTTTTT. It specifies CASNQERGNGKLFF. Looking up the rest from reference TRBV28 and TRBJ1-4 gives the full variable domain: DVKVTQSSRYLVKRTGEKVFLECVQDMDHENMFWYRQDPGLGLRLIYFSYDVKMKEKGDIPEGYSVSREKKERFSLILESASTNQTSMYLCASNQERGNGKLFFGSGTQLSVL.

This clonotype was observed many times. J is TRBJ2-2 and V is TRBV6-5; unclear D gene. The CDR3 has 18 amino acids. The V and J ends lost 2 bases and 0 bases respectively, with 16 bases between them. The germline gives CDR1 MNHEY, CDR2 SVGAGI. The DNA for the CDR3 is TGTGCCAGCAGTTACAGCCCCATTAACCCTACGAACACCGGGGAGCTGTTTTTT. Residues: CASSYSPINPTNTGELFF.

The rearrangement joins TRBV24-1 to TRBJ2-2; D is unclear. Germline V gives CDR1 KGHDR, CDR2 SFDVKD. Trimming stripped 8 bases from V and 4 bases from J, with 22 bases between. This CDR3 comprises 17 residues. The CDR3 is CATIALWRPSGTGELFF. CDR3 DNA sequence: TGTGCCACCATCGCTTTATGGCGGCCCTCGGGCACCGGGGAGCTGTTTTTT.

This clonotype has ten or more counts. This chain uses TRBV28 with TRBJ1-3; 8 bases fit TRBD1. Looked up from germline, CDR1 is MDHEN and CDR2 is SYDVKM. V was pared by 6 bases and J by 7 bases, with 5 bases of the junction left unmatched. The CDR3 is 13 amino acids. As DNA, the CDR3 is TGTGCCAGCAGCCCTCCAGGGGGCAACACCATATATTTT. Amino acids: CASSPPGGNTIYF.

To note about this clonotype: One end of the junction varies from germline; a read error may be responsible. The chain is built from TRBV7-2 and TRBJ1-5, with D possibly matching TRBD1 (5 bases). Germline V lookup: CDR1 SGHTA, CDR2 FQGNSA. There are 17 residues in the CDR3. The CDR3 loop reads CASSPGHRLYNNQPQHF. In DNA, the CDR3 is TGTGCCAGCAGTCCGGGGCACAGGCTCTATAACAATCAGCCCCAGCATTTC.

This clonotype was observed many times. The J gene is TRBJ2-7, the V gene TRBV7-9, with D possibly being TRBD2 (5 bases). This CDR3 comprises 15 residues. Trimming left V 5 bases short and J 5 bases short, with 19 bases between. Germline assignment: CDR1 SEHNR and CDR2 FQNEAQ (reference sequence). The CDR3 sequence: CASSKASGAPHEQYF. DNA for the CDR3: TGTGCCAGCAGCAAGGCCAGCGGAGCCCCCCACGAGCAGTACTTC.

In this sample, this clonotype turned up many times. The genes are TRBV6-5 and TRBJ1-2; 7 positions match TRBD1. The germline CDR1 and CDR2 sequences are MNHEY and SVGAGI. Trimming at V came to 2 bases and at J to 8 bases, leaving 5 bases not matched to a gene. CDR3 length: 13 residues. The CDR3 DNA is TGTGCCAGCAGTTACGACAGGGCGGAGGGCTACACCTTC. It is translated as CASSYDRAEGYTF.

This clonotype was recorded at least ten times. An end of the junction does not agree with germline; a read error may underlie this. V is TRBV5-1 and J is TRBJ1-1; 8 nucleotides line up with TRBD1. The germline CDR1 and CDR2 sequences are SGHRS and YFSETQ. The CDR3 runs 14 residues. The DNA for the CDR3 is TGTGCCAGCAGCCCCGGACAGGGGAACACTGAAGCTTTCTTT. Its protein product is CASSPGQGNTEAFF. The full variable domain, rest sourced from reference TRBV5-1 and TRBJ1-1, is KAGVTQTPRYLIKTRGQQVTLSCSPISGHRSVSWYQQTPGQGLQFLFEYFSETQRNKGNFPGRFSGRQFSNSRSEMNVSTLELGDSALYLCASSPGQGNTEAFFGQGTRLTVV.

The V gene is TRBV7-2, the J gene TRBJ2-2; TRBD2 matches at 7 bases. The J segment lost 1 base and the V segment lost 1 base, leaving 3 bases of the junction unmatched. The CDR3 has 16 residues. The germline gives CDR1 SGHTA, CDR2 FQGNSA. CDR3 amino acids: CTSSLDGTKNTGELFF. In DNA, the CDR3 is TGTACCAGCAGCTTAGATGGGACTAAGAACACCGGGGAGCTGTTTTTT.